The rows below give T cell receptor beta chains drawn from one sample of a study of shared clonotypes between healthy human individuals. TCRdb's table, derived via immunoSEQ multiplex PCR, lists solely in-frame clones and lacks some. The repertoire holds over 1.5 million clones, with about 98% as singletons. The sequencing input was naive CD4+ T cells sorted from blood. These receptors were taken from a man aged 30 to 45 in good health. Both conserved end residues are part of each CDR3. The order of the fields is J gene, V gene, D gene, clone size, CDR3 DNA, CDR3 protein. A D gene is named only where the DNA matches it firmly. The size field is filled for only some rows; it gives once, few, many or a size class.

>TRBJ2-7|TRBV14|NA|NA
TGTGCCAGCAGCCAAGATATGGACGAGCAGTACTTC
CASSQDMDEQYF
>TRBJ2-7|TRBV9|TRBD2|NA
TGTGCCAGCAGCGCACTAGCGGGAGCAGACGAGCAGTACTTC
CASSALAGADEQYF
>TRBJ2-1|TRBV28|NA|once
TGTGCCAGCAGTTTAGCCACCCTCGATGAGCAGTTCTTC
CASSLATLDEQFF
>TRBJ2-7|TRBV28|TRBD2|once
TGTGCCAGTAAGATTAGCGGGAGCTCCTACGAGCAGTACTTC
CASKISGSSYEQYF
>TRBJ2-5|TRBV5-4|NA|NA
TGTGCCAGCAGCTCGAAAGGGGCAGGCCAAGAGACCCAGTACTTC
CASSSKGAGQETQYF
>TRBJ2-1|TRBV5-6|NA|once
TGTGCCAGCAGCTTGTACGGGGTGCCCTACAATGAGCAGTTCTTC
CASSLYGVPYNEQFF
>TRBJ2-1|TRBV7-3|NA|NA
TGTGCCAGCAGCGCCCCGGGGAGGAATGAGCAGTTCTTC
CASSAPGRNEQFF
>TRBJ2-7|TRBV6-5|NA|NA
TGTGCCAGCAAATACAGGCCCTCCGGCTCCTACGAGCAGTACTTC
CASKYRPSGSYEQYF
>TRBJ1-3|TRBV14|NA|NA
TGTGCCAGCAGCCAAAGGACACCGACCTCTGGAAACACCATATATTTT
CASSQRTPTSGNTIYF
>TRBJ2-7|TRBV5-4|TRBD2|NA
TGTGCCAGCAGCTTGGCTCGGGGGGGTTCCTACGAGCAGTACTTC
CASSLARGGSYEQYF
>TRBJ2-5|TRBV29-1|TRBD1|NA
TGCAGCGTGAAACCCACGAAGGGGGCCAGAGAGACCCAGTACTTC
CSVKPTKGARETQYF
>TRBJ2-7|TRBV14|NA|NA
TGTGCCAGCAGCCATTTCTACGAGCAGTACTTC
CASSHFYEQYF
>TRBJ2-3|TRBV5-4|NA|NA
TGTGCCAGCAGCACCGGGAGCACAGATACGCAGTATTTT
CASSTGSTDTQYF
>TRBJ2-2|TRBV4-3|NA|NA
TGCGCCAGCAGCCAAGATAGGTTCGGGGAGCTGTTTTTT
CASSQDRFGELFF
>TRBJ1-1|TRBV30|TRBD1|NA
TGTGCCTGGGAACAGGGGGGGGGCACTGAAGCTTTCTTT
CAWEQGGGTEAFF
>TRBJ2-7|TRBV27|TRBD2|once
TGTGCCAGCCGATTTCGGACTAGCGGGAGATCTTCCTCCTACGAGCAGTACTTC
CASRFRTSGRSSSYEQYF
>TRBJ1-1|TRBV5-1|NA|NA
TGCGCCAGCAGTTCTACAGGGTCCCAAGCTTTCTTT
CASSSTGSQAFF
>TRBJ2-7|TRBV5-6|TRBD2|NA
TGTGCCAGCAGGCAAACTAGCGGGAGTCAGAACTACGAGCAGTACTTC
CASRQTSGSQNYEQYF
>TRBJ2-5|TRBV5-6|TRBD1|NA
TGTGCCAGCAGCATCGGGACAGGGTTTACGGAGACCCAGTACTTC
CASSIGTGFTETQYF
>TRBJ1-3|TRBV11-2|NA|NA
TGTGCCAGCAGCTTACAAGGCTCTGGAAACACCATATATTTT
CASSLQGSGNTIYF
>TRBJ2-1|TRBV9|TRBD2|NA
TGTGCCAGCAGCCAGGGACTAGCGGGCTACAATGAGCAGTTCTTC
CASSQGLAGYNEQFF
>TRBJ2-1|TRBV27|TRBD2|NA
TGTGCCAGCAGTCGAGGACTAGCGGGGAGGAATGAGCAGTTCTTC
CASSRGLAGRNEQFF
>TRBJ2-7|TRBV19|NA|NA
TGTGCCAGTAGCAGAGCAACTTCGAGCTCCTACGAGCAGTACTTC
CASSRATSSSYEQYF
>TRBJ1-4|TRBV5-4|NA|NA
TGTGCCAGCAGCTTAGAGACCACAAATGAAAAACTGTTTTTT
CASSLETTNEKLFF
>TRBJ2-1|TRBV9|NA|NA
TGTGCCAGCAGCCCCCTACCTGTTTCTGGTTCGGAGATGGACAATGAGCAGTTCTTC
CASSPLPVSGSEMDNEQFF
>TRBJ2-5|TRBV5-4|TRBD2|NA
TGTGCCAGCAGTATCTACCTAGCGGGAGGGCGGGAGACCCAGTACTTC
CASSIYLAGGRETQYF
>TRBJ2-1|TRBV6-6|TRBD1|NA
TGTGCCAGCAGTTACGAAGGACAGGGGGCCAAAAGAGCCCAGTTCTTC
CASSYEGQGAKRAQFF
>TRBJ2-2|TRBV5-1|TRBD2|NA
TGCGCCAGCAGCCCGGGACTAGCGGGAGTCAACACCGGGGAGCTGTTTTTT
CASSPGLAGVNTGELFF
>TRBJ2-7|TRBV6-6|NA|NA
TGTGCCAGCTCTCTGAGAGGACAGTCTTTCCGCTTC
CASSLRGQSFRF
>TRBJ2-6|TRBV6-5|NA|NA
TGTGCCAGCACCCCAACTCCCAACTCTGGCGTCCTGACTTTC
CASTPTPNSGVLTF
>TRBJ2-7|TRBV18|TRBD2|NA
TGTGCCAGCTCACCACTGAAGCGGGAGTCCGAGCAGTACTTC
CASSPLKRESEQYF